What follows describes a single T cell receptor beta chain. Its antigen has not been determined. The sample holds no much larger clone one base away, and base qualities are not on file. This sample was included in a study of blood T cells in healthy people across ages (dated by TCRdb to the mid-2010s). Study-level background: In model experiments, template switching captured about one uniquely barcoded TCR beta cDNA molecule for every two T cells. The study measured age-related changes in TCR beta repertoire diversity using deep sequencing normalized with unique cDNA molecular identifiers. The donors were split into four age groups: young (average around 15 years), middle-aged (around 37), aged (about 62) and long-lived (more than 80). To avoid experimental bias, donors of different ages were distributed randomly across sequencing lanes. The study analyzed two additional independent replicas of 1 million unique cDNA reads from the same blood draw for two donors, one aged 18 to 29 and one aged 80 or older. What the study reported, not specific to this receptor: The CMV infection status of donors was not known, potentially confounding age-related changes in expanded clonotypes. A strong correlation was found between observed TCR beta diversity and the percentage of naive T cells measured by flow cytometry. Conclusive comparison of naive and antigen-experienced compartments was prevented by the profiling of bulk unsorted PBMCs. Compared with the aged group, the long-lived group had more naive CD4+ T cells, fewer expanded clones and increased TCR diversity, a pattern suggesting age selection. Estimates of total diversity from one million sequenced T cells were regarded as lower bounds and underestimates. Observed TCR beta diversity per million T cells fell roughly linearly with age, and a significant reduction was already apparent by age roughly 40.

Taken from the germline V gene, the CDR1 and CDR2 loops are SGDLS and YYNGEE. Between the V and J ends, shortened by 0 bases and 2 bases respectively, the junction contains 9 bases. The CDR3 covers 14 residues, taking in both the cysteine and the phenylalanine. The read is trimmed to its CDR3 DNA, 42 bases read in frame from base 1. Systemically healthy Caucasian individuals from Russia, approximately 39 in total and aged roughly 6 to 95 years, were included as donors. Each donor gave around 9.8 milliliters of peripheral blood, collected into EDTA-treated Vacutainer tubes. Ficoll-Paque density-gradient centrifugation was used to isolate PBMCs, with at least 7 million per sample. Total RNA was extracted from PBMCs with Trizol reagent, with at least 5.5 micrograms obtained per sample. Naive CD45RAhigh/CD27high T cell percentages were measured by flow cytometry on a PBMC aliquot from every donor. Library preparation was by 5' RACE. Sequencing used an Illumina HiSeq 2500. A second PCR of about 6 to 12 cycles was performed with a sample-barcoded 5' primer and a J-beta primer mix. A template-switch 5' adaptor carrying 12 random nucleotides introduced a unique molecular identifier onto each TCR beta cDNA molecule. Each sample yielded at least 3 million CDR3-containing paired-end reads. The Mint cDNA synthesis kit, primed by a TRBC-specific oligonucleotide, was used to synthesize first-strand cDNA from all RNA. Following uracil-DNA glycosylase treatment, all cDNA underwent a first 18-cycle PCR with the universal primers M1SS and BC2_uni_R. Per the source publication's procedure: Normalization of each sample was performed by random selection of 1 million high-quality reads, each carrying a distinct molecular identifier. Instead of being binned into consensus sequences, reads with shared molecular identifiers were discarded. MiTCR, set to a Q25 quality threshold and the strictest error-elimination algorithm, was used for CDR3 identification, clonotype clustering and error correction. A nonparametric unseen species model using Euler transformation provided a lower-bound estimate of total TCR beta diversity. TCRdb reworked the public reads: Q25 trimming with fastp, MiXCR clone assembly, productive beta chains retained. Every entry covers one CDR3 protein and lists the most common genes and DNA from its rows. TCRdb, not the authors, supplied the V and J calls. This sample has approximately 690,000 distinct CDR3 sequences in its table, and under 70% of those were observed once. Over 35% of the sample is in the top ten clones.

This sequence originates from a man in his 60s in good health. The sequenced sample consisted of blood. The chain uses TRBV9 and TRBJ2-7; possibly the D gene is TRBD2, per 5 matching bases. The DNA sequence is as follows: TGTGCCAGCAGCGTAGCGGAGGCGGCCTACGAGCAGTACTTC. This sequence encodes CASSVAEAAYEQYF.